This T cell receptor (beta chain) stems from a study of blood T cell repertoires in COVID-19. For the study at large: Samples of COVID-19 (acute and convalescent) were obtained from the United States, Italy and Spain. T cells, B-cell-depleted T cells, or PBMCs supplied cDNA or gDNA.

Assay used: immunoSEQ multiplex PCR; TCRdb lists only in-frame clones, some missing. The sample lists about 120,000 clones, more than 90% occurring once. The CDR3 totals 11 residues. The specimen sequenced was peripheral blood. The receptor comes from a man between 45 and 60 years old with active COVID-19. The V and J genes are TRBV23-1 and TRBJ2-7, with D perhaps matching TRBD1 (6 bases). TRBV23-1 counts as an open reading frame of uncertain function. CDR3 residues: CASSQKTGQSV. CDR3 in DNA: TGCGCCAGCAGTCAAAAGACAGGCCAGAGCGTC.